These 21 T cell receptor delta chains were all obtained from the same sample, sequenced in a study of γδ T cells in repeated Plasmodium falciparum infection (dated by TCRdb to about 2021). For bulk TCR repertoire analysis, Vgamma9/Vdelta2+ and Vdelta2-negative gammadelta T cell populations were isolated by flow sorting from peripheral blood mononuclear cells. Libraries were made using multiplex PCR. Sequenced on an Illumina MiSeq. Clones were re-identified by TCRdb from the public reads with CATT, and rows with the same DNA were merged. Across this sample there are 45,000 to 50,000 delta-chain clones, with less than 2% seen only once. The ten largest make up over 7% of the sample. Sequencing used gamma-delta T cells from blood. The receptors shown here come from a pool of human donors (malaria-infected and uninfected, not separated).

This clone was seen a few times. This may stem from a read error, because a much larger clone lies one nucleotide away. The genes are TRDV3 and TRDJ1; D assignment may be TRDD1 or TRDD3 (7 bases each). Germline CDR1 and CDR2: TVYSNPD and GDNSRS (reference sequence). Trimming pared 5 bases from V and 3 bases from J, leaving 43 bases between. This CDR3 has 22 residues. The CDR3 here is CAPLVLPLIRTGEIGRSDKLIF. In DNA, the CDR3 is TGTGCCCCTCTGGTGCTTCCATTAATTCGTACTGGGGAAATAGGGAGGTCCGATAAACTCATCTTT.

With respect to this clone: The protein recorded in TCRdb matches a much larger clone and deviates from this DNA's translation at residue 11, suggesting a read error; the protein here is obtained by translating the DNA. The chain carries TRDV1 and TRDJ1; 10 nucleotides align to TRDD3. Matching the DNA to germline supplied the J gene, which TCRdb does not give. V dropped 9 bases and J dropped 5; count of bases not matched to a gene: 15. The CDR3 totals 16 residues. CDR1 and CDR2 (germline): TSWWSYY, QGS. CDR3 DNA sequence: TGTGCTCTCAGAGGGGGATACGCGGGTTACGGGGATAAACTCATCTTT. Protein product: CALRGGYAGYGDKLIF.

The sample holds a few counts of this clone. This likely stems from a read error, as it lies one base from a far larger clone. Within the sample, other DNA sequences also encode this same CDR3. V is TRDV1 and J is TRDJ2; D assignment may be TRDD2 or TRDD3 (5 bases each). Because TCRdb records no J gene, it was assigned here through a match of the DNA to germline. The CDR3 spans 20 residues. Germline CDR1 and CDR2: TSWWSYY and QGS. V lost 1 base, J lost 4 bases, and 25 bases lay in between. In nucleotides, the CDR3 is TGTGCTCTTGGGGAACCTCTCCTAAGTGGGATTTACGACGAGACAGCACAACTCTTCTTT. Translated, it gives CALGEPLLSGIYDETAQLFF.

Comments on this clone: TCRdb shows a much larger clone's protein in place of this DNA's translation, and the two differ at residue 9, likely through a read error; the protein shown is translated from the DNA. The V gene is TRDV1, the J gene TRDJ1; 13 bases agree with TRDD3. The J gene, absent from TCRdb, was called here by matching the DNA to germline. The CDR3 has 24 amino acids. CDR1 and CDR2 (germline): TSWWSYY, QGS. Trimming removed 3 bases from V and 3 bases from J; junction bases left unmatched: 28. CDR3 DNA: TGTGCTCTTGGGGAGCTCGGCCCCTCCTCTGCTTGTACTGGGGGATACGCGTCTCCCGATAAACTCATCTTT. Translation: CALGELGPSSACTGGYASPDKLIF.

This clone appeared a few times. Translating this DNA gives a protein that differs at residue 15 from the TCRdb one, which belongs to a much larger clone; a read error is likely, and the protein shown is this translation. The V gene is TRDV1, the J gene TRDJ1, with 9 nucleotides matching TRDD3. The CDR3 length is 19 residues. Germline V gene sequence: CDR1 TSWWSYY, CDR2 QGS. Written as DNA, the CDR3 is TGTGCTCTTGGGACTACCAAGCGGGGATACGCCAATCACACCGGTAAACTCATCTTT. Translated, it gives CALGTTKRGYANHTGKLIF.

This clone was counted ten times or more. The V gene is TRDV1, the J gene TRDJ1, with 10 bases aligning to TRDD3. The V segment lost 3 bases and the J segment 3 bases; nucleotides outside the gene matches: 19. The CDR3 totals 20 residues. Germline-derived CDR1 and CDR2 are TSWWSYY and QGS. The CDR3 sequence: CALGDFSRVLGDGGADKLIF. CDR3 DNA sequence: TGTGCTCTTGGGGACTTTTCCCGCGTACTGGGGGATGGGGGCGCCGATAAACTCATCTTT.

This clone was detected many times. The TCRdb protein comes from a much larger clone and disagrees with this DNA's translation at residue 5, likely due to a read error; the protein given here is derived from the DNA. The rearrangement links TRDV1 to TRDJ1; 10 bases are shared with TRDD3. The CDR3 consists of 19 residues. After removal of 5 bases from V and 0 bases from J, the junction contained 15 bases not matched to a gene. Per germline, CDR1 TSWWSYY and CDR2 QGS. In nucleotides, the CDR3 is TGTGCTCTTGGGTGCCCAGGGGGATACGGTCCTCCGTACACCGATAAACTCATCTTT. Translated, it gives CALGCPGGYGPPYTDKLIF.

This clone was seen more than once but under ten times. This may be a read error, as it is one base from a much larger clone. The CDR3 DNA reads TGTGCTCTTGGGGCAAAGGTCCCGATTCTATGTACTGGGCACACCGATAAACTCATCTTT. This codes for CALGAKVPILCTGHTDKLIF. This chain connects TRDV1 to TRDJ1; D possibly corresponds to TRDD3 (6 bases). TCRdb carries no J gene annotation; the J gene was assigned here by matching the DNA with germline. V was pared by 4 bases and J by 0 bases, with 27 bases between. CDR3 size: 20 residues. CDR1 and CDR2 (germline): TSWWSYY, QGS.

This clone was detected a few times. TCRdb has a much larger clone's protein, which differs at residue 16 from the translation of this DNA, likely because of a read error; what is shown is the protein translated from the DNA. The V gene call reads TRDV2; no J gene was called; whether TRDD2, the table's D call, matches the DNA was not checked. CDR1 GEAIGNYY and CDR2 EKD come from the germline V gene. This CDR3 comprises 17 residues. The CDR3 nucleotides read TGTGCCTGTGACACCGTCCTACCATTGTATAACACCGATAAACTCACCTTT. Translated, it gives CACDTVLPLYNTDKLTF.

This clone was seen repeatedly, ten times or more. The TCRdb protein comes from a much larger clone and disagrees with this DNA's translation at residue 9, likely due to a read error; the protein given here is derived from the DNA. The chain uses TRDV1 and TRDJ1, with 10 bases fitting TRDD3. Germline V CDR1 and CDR2: TSWWSYY, QGS. This CDR3 is 20 amino acids long. CDR3 residues: CALGAFRRHWGIPSTDKLTF. CDR3 in DNA: TGTGCTCTTGGGGCTTTCCGGCGGCACTGGGGGATTCCAAGCACCGATAAACTCACCTTT.

This clone turned up a few times. This DNA's translation and the protein TCRdb lists, from a much larger clone, do not match at residue 11, likely due to a read error; the protein shown is translated from the DNA. The chain links TRDV1 to TRDJ1, with no clear D. Germline matching of the DNA provided the J gene here, since TCRdb leaves it blank. This CDR3 is built from 19 residues. CDR1 and CDR2 from the germline V gene are TSWWSYY and QGS. V lost 8 bases and J 5 bases, leaving 33 bases between the germline ends. The CDR3 sequence: CALKFYRTVLRARTDKLIF. In nucleotides, the CDR3 is TGTGCTCTTAAATTCTACCGAACGGTACTGAGGGCCCGCACGGATAAACTCATCTTT.

In the case of this clone: With a far larger clone one base away, a read error is the likely cause. This CDR3 is also generated by other DNA sequences in the sample. The V and J genes are TRAV29/DV5 and TRDJ1; 10 positions match TRDD3. CDR3 length equals 17 residues. Germline loops: CDR1 NSMFDY, CDR2 ISSIKDK. Unmatched junction bases numbered 20, after V lost 5 bases and J lost 7 bases. For the CDR3, the DNA is TGTGCAGCGACGCTTCGTATAGGGGGATACGCGCGGTTTAAACTCATCTTT. This translates into CAATLRIGGYARFKLIF.

This clone was seen a handful of times. The V and J genes are TRDV1 and TRDJ1; 12 positions agree with TRDD3. The J gene comes from matching the DNA to germline here; TCRdb lacks it. The CDR3 contains 23 residues. Germline V gene data show CDR1 as TSWWSYY and CDR2 as QGS. J gave up 3 bases and V 0 bases, and 23 bases lay outside the gene matches. The CDR3, as DNA: TGTGCTCTTGGGGAACTTACCCGCCCAGCCATTTTACTGGGGGATACTTATCCCGATAAACTCATCTTT. Its translation is CALGELTRPAILLGDTYPDKLIF.

This clone was detected ten times or more. TCRdb pairs this DNA with a much larger clone's protein that differs at residue 7, likely a read error; the protein shown was translated from the DNA. This sample also contains other DNA sequences that code for the same CDR3. The CDR3 protein is CALGDRRAFLSSYWGSRGTDKLIF. The DNA of the CDR3 is TGTGCTCTTGGGGATCGCAGGGCCTTCCTTTCCTCGTACTGGGGGTCCCGAGGAACCGATAAACTCATCTTT. The chain links TRDV1 to TRDJ1, with D perhaps matching TRDD3 (8 bases). The J gene, missing from TCRdb, was assigned here through DNA to germline matching. The CDR3 consists of 24 residues. V was pared by 3 bases and J by 2 bases, with 40 bases between. The germline V gene encodes CDR1 TSWWSYY and CDR2 QGS.

This clone was detected a few times. The protein that TCRdb holds for this DNA derives from a much larger clone and differs from the translated DNA at residue 5, which likely indicates a read error; the protein shown here is translated from the DNA. The chain recombines TRDV2 with TRDJ1, with D unclear. There are 16 residues in the CDR3. V lost 3 bases and J lost 3, with 19 bases in between. CDR1 is GEAIGNYY and CDR2 is EKD in the germline V gene. CDR3 sequence reads: CACDAVGLEASDKLIF. CDR3 sequence (DNA): TGTGCCTGTGACGCCGTCGGCCTAGAGGCTTCCGATAAACTCATCTTT.

The chain links TRDV2 to TRDJ1; 7 bases map to TRDD3. No J gene is reported in TCRdb; it was inferred here by comparing the DNA with germline. The germline CDR1 and CDR2 sequences are GEAIGNYY and EKD. J gave up 4 bases and V 2 bases, and 12 bases lay outside the gene matches. CDR3 length: 16 residues. CDR3 region: CACDSLLGSLGDKLIF. The CDR3 nucleotides are TGTGCCTGTGACAGCCTACTGGGGTCCTTGGGCGATAAACTCATCTTT.

Details on this clone: TCRdb lists the protein of a much larger clone for this DNA, which differs at residue 16, so this is likely a read error; the protein given here is translated from the DNA itself. J gene calling gave no result, while the V gene is TRDV1; the D segment call TRDD3 is taken from the table without a DNA check. The germline V gene encodes CDR1 TSWWSYY and CDR2 QGS. This CDR3 contains 18 residues. CDR3 coding DNA: TGTGCTCTTGGGGACAGTTACGTAAGGGGACTGGGGGCCCCTAAACCCATCTTT. Its translation: CALGDSYVRGLGAPKPIF.

At least ten counts were recorded for this clone. A much larger clone is a single base away; this may be a read error. This chain uses TRDV1 with TRDJ1, with D possibly being TRDD3 (7 bases). TCRdb offers no J gene call, so here the DNA was matched to germline to obtain one. The V end lost 2 bases, the J end lost 10 bases, and 29 bases lay between the germline ends. This CDR3 comprises 18 residues. Germline assignment: CDR1 TSWWSYY and CDR2 QGS. DNA for the CDR3: TGTGCTCTTGGGGAAGAATGTGGGCATGGCCTTCCGCCTGGGGGACTCATCTTT. As protein: CALGEECGHGLPPGGLIF.

Of note for this clone: It is likely a read error: a sequence one base away is far more abundant. TRDV1 is the V gene, and the J gene was not called; the table names TRDD3, a call not compared with the DNA. This CDR3 is 22 amino acids long. Germline V gives CDR1 TSWWSYY, CDR2 QGS. CDR3: CALLSYVSFWGIRQPYTDKLIF. CDR3 DNA sequence: TGTGCTCTTTTATCCTACGTGAGCTTCTGGGGGATACGCCAACCGTACACCGATAAGCTCATCTTT.

The table lists this clone with a few counts. The protein TCRdb gives is from a much larger clone and does not agree with this DNA's translation at residue 11, likely a read error; the protein shown here comes from the DNA. The DNA for the CDR3 is TGTGCCTGTGACAGCAATGGGATAAATAAACCCATCTTT. Its protein product is CACDSNGINKPIF. The V gene call reads TRDV2; no J gene was called. CDR3 length: 13 amino acids. Germline CDR1 is GEAIGNYY and CDR2 is EKD.

This clone was observed a few times. The protein TCRdb gives is from a much larger clone and does not agree with this DNA's translation at residue 23, likely a read error; the protein shown here comes from the DNA. The chain is built from TRDV1 and TRDJ1; 9 bases map to TRDD2. Assignment of the J gene here rests on matching the DNA to germline, because TCRdb gives none. The CDR3 has 26 residues. Per germline, CDR1 TSWWSYY and CDR2 QGS. The CDR3 loop reads CALGEPTFLALPTGLGTLPYTDELIF. As DNA, the CDR3 is TGTGCTCTTGGGGAACCTACTTTCCTAGCCCTTCCTACAGGTCTGGGGACCCTACCATACACCGATGAACTCATCTTT.